One sample yielded the 3 T cell receptor beta chains listed below, sequenced in a study of brain T cells in children with intractable seizures. Sequencing used immunoSEQ multiplex PCR; TCRdb keeps in-frame clones, though not all of them. The sample includes 80,000 or so clones, around 90% of them seen just once. The sequencing used peripheral blood, collected at surgery. All receptors derive from a girl aged 2-9 years with Rasmussen encephalitis and intractable seizures.

The chain is built from TRBV10-3 and TRBJ2-7; TRBD1 aligns across 10 bases. Per the germline V gene, CDR1 is ENHRY and CDR2 is SYGVKD. This CDR3 is built from 14 residues. V gave up 4 bases and J gave up 3 bases; unmatched junction bases: 3. CDR3 in amino acids: CAISGRTGGYEQYF. For the CDR3, the DNA is TGTGCCATCAGTGGCCGGACAGGGGGCTACGAGCAGTACTTC.

This chain connects TRBV28 to TRBJ2-2, with D possibly TRBD2 on 5 matching bases. V was pared by 2 bases and J by 4 bases, with 8 bases between. Germline V CDR1 and CDR2: MDHEN, SYDVKM. The CDR3 spans 14 residues. DNA of the CDR3: TGTGCCAGCAGTTTACCGGGATTCACCGGGGAGCTGTTTTTT. Amino acid sequence: CASSLPGFTGELFF.

CDR3 loop: CASRERARELFF. Here the CDR3 DNA reads TGTGCCAGCAGAGAAAGGGCCCGGGAGCTGTTTTTT. The chain is built from TRBV28 and TRBJ2-2; D not certain. The germline V gene has CDR1 MDHEN and CDR2 SYDVKM. V lost 6 bases, J lost 9 bases, and 11 bases lay in between. This CDR3 region has 12 residues.